The clone carrying this TCR beta chain showed up many times. Antigen: not known. The CDR3 covers 14 residues. Trimming left V 5 bases short and J 4 bases short, with 15 bases between. CDR1 is SGHTA and CDR2 is FQGNSA in the germline V gene. Patients counted as stable if ophthalmopathy did not develop within 18 months. Exclusion of patients followed from uncontrolled infection, other autoimmune disease, pregnancy or lactation. Amplification yielded TCR beta CDR3 regions, with RNA transcripts as the source. First-round RT-PCR of the TCR CDR3 relied on the HTBI primer set. TCRdb redid the calling of the multiplex PCR reads with MiXCR, one entry per CDR3 protein. The sample lists about 350,000 distinct CDR3 sequences, approximately 15% occurring once. The data belong to a study of T cells in Graves' hyperthyroidism and ophthalmopathy. The study, taken as a whole, reports: Ophthalmopathy was identified by the model a median approximately 6.9 months ahead of onset.

The source is a woman in her twenties or thirties with Graves' hyperthyroidism. Sequencing used blood. The chain recombines TRBV7-2 with TRBJ2-7, with D perhaps matching TRBD1 or TRBD2 (6 bases each). CDR3 bases: TGTGCCAGCAGCAACCGGGGGCGCGGGTACGAGCAGTACTTC. Its protein is CASSNRGRGYEQYF. The variable domain in full, completed from reference TRBV7-2 and TRBJ2-7, reads GAGVSQSPSNKVTEKGKDVELRCDPISGHTALYWYRQSLGQGLEFLIYFQGNSAPDKSGLPSDRFSAERTGGSVSTLTIQRTQQEDSAVYLCASSNRGRGYEQYFGPGTRLTVT.